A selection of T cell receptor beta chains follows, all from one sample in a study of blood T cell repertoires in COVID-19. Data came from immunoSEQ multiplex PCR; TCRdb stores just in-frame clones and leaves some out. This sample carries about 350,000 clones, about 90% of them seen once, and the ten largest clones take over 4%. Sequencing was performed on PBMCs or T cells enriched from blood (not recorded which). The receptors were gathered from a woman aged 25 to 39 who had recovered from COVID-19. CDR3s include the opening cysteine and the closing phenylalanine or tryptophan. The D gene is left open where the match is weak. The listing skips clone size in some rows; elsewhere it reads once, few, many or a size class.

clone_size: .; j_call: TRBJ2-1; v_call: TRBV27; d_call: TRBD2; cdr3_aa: CASASGGPYEQFF; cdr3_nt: TGTGCCAGCGCGAGCGGGGGGCCATATGAGCAGTTCTTC
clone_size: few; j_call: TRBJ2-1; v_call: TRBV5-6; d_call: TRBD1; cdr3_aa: CASSLVTGDNEQFF; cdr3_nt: TGTGCCAGCAGCTTGGTGACAGGGGACAATGAGCAGTTCTTC
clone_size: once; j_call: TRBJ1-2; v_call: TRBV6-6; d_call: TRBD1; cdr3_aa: CASSLTGGVYGYTF; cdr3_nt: TGTGCCAGCAGTTTGACAGGGGGCGTGTATGGCTACACCTTC
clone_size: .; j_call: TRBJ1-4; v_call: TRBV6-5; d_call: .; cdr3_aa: CASTPSKGANEKLFF; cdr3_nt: TGTGCCAGCACCCCTTCGAAAGGAGCTAATGAAAAACTGTTTTTT
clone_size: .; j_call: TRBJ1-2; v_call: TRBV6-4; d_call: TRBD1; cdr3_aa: CASRLTGIANYGYTF; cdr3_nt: TGTGCCAGCAGGCTGACAGGGATCGCCAACTATGGCTACACCTTC
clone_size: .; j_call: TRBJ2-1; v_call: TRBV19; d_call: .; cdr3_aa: CASSPQRADREQFF; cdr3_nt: TGTGCCAGTAGCCCACAGCGGGCCGATCGTGAGCAGTTCTTC
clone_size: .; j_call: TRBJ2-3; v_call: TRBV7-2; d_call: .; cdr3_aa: CASSPQSAGGPADTQYF; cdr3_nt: TGTGCCAGCAGCCCCCAGTCGGCCGGGGGGCCCGCAGATACGCAGTATTTT
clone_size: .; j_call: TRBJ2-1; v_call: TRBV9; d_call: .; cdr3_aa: CASSVGLTSYNEQFF; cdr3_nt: TGTGCCAGCAGCGTCGGACTTACTTCCTACAATGAGCAGTTCTTC
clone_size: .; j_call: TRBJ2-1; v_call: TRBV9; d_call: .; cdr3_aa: CASSPLGYNEQFF; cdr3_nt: TGTGCCAGCAGCCCCCTAGGTTACAATGAGCAGTTCTTC
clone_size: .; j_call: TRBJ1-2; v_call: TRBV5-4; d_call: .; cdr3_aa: CASSLGEEYGYTF; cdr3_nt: TGTGCCAGCAGCTTGGGGGAGGAGTATGGCTACACCTTC
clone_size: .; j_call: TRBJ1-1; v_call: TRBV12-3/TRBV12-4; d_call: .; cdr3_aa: CASNQGNTEAFF; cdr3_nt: TGTGCCAGCAATCAGGGCAACACTGAAGCTTTCTTT
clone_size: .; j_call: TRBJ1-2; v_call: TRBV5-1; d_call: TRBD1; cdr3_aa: CASSFEGAAGYTF; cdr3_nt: TGCGCCAGCAGCTTTGAGGGGGCTGCTGGCTACACCTTC
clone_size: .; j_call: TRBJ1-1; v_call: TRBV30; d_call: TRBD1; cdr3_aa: CAWSKDRAEAFF; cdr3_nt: TGTGCCTGGAGTAAGGACAGGGCGGAGGCTTTCTTT
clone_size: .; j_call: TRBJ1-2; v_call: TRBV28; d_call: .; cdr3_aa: CASTGGQGYTF; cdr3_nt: TGTGCCAGCACGGGGGGGCAAGGCTACACCTTC
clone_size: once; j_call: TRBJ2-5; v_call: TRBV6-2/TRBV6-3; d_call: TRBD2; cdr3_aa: CASSPNPGTNSQETQYF; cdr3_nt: TGTGCCAGCAGTCCCAACCCAGGGACTAACTCCCAAGAGACCCAGTACTTC
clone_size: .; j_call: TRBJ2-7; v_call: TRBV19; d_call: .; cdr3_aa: CASSTVTTGHRYEQYF; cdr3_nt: TGTGCCAGTAGTACGGTTACGACAGGCCACCGCTACGAGCAGTACTTC
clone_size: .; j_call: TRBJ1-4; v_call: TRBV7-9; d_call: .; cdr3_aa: CASSFGGRLFF; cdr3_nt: TGTGCCAGCAGCTTCGGCGGGCGGCTGTTTTTT
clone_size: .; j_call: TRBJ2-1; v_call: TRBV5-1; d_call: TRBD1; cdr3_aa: CASSWRQGWSYNEQFF; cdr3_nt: TGCGCCAGCAGCTGGCGACAGGGGTGGTCCTACAATGAGCAGTTCTTC
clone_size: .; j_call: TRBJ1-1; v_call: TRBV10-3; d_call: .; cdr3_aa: CAIMIRENTEAFF; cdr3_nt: TGTGCCATCATGATCAGGGAGAACACTGAAGCTTTCTTT
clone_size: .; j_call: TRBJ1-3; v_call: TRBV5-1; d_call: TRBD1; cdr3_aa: CASSLVAGTASSGNTIYF; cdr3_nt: TGCGCCAGCAGCTTGGTAGCAGGGACAGCAAGCTCTGGAAACACCATATATTTT
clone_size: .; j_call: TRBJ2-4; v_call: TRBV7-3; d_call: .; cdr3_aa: CASSLGVGPKNIQYF; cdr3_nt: TGTGCCAGCAGCTTAGGAGTGGGGCCCAAAAACATTCAGTACTTC
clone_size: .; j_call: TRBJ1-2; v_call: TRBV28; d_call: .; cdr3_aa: CASSLAGNPYGYTF; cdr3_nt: TGTGCCAGCAGTTTAGCAGGGAACCCCTATGGCTACACCTTC
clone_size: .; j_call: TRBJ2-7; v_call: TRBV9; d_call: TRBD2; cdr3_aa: CASSVEAGGPSSYEQYF; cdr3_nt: TGTGCCAGCAGCGTAGAAGCGGGGGGCCCCAGCTCCTACGAGCAGTACTTC
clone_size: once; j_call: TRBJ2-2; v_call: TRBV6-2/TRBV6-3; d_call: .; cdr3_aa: CASSYSQGTGELFF; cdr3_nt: TGTGCCAGCAGTTACTCGCAGGGTACCGGGGAGCTGTTTTTT
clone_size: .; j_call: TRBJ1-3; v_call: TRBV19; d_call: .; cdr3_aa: CASGDRASGNTIYF; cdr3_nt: TGTGCCAGTGGAGACAGAGCTTCTGGAAACACCATATATTTT
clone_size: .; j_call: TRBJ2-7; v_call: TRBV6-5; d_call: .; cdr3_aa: CANSGEGYEQYF; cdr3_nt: TGTGCCAACTCAGGGGAGGGCTACGAGCAGTACTTC
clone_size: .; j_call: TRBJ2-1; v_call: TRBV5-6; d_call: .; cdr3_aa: CASSYLGQRTFPDEQFF; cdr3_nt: TGTGCCAGCAGCTATCTTGGACAACGAACCTTTCCCGATGAGCAGTTCTTC
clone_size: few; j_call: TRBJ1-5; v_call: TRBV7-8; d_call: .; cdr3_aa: CASSLTGVMNQPQHF; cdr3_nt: TGTGCCAGCAGCCTCACAGGCGTCATGAATCAGCCCCAGCATTTT
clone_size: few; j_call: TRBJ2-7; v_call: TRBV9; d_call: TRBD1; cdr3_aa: CASSRQGNSYEQYF; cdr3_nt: TGTGCCAGCAGCAGACAGGGGAACTCCTACGAGCAGTACTTC
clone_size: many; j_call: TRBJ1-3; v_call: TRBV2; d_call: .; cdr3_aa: CASSGPTDPINYSGNTIYF; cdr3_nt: TGTGCCAGCAGTGGGCCGACGGATCCCATCAACTACTCTGGAAACACCATATATTTT
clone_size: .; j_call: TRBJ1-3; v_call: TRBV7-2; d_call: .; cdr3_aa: CASSPIRDTLSGNTIYF; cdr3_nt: TGTGCCAGCAGCCCCATCAGGGACACCCTCTCTGGAAACACCATATATTTT
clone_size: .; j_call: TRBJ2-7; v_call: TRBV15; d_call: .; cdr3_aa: CATSRDRGESIEQYF; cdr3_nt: TGTGCCACCAGCAGAGATCGGGGTGAATCGATCGAGCAGTACTTC
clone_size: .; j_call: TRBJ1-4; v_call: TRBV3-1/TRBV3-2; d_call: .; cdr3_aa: CASTLEGDKLFF; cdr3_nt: TGTGCCAGCACGTTAGAAGGGGATAAACTGTTTTTT
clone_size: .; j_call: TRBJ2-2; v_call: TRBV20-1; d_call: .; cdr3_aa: CSARVSGELFF; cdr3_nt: TGCAGTGCTAGAGTATCCGGGGAGCTGTTTTTT
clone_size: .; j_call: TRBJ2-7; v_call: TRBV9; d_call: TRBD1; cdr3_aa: CASSVTGQGIHEQYF; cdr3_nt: TGTGCCAGCAGCGTAACCGGACAGGGGATACACGAGCAGTACTTC
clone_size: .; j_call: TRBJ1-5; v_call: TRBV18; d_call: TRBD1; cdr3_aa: CASSPFGTGLNQPQHF; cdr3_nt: TGTGCCAGCTCACCATTCGGGACAGGGCTCAATCAGCCCCAGCATTTT
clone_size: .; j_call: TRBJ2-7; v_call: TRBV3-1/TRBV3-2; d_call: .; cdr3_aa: CASSQDLNRVYEQYF; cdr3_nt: TGTGCCAGCAGCCAAGATCTAAACAGGGTCTACGAGCAGTACTTC
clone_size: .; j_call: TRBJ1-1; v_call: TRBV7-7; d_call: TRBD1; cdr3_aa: CASSPWDRRNTEAFF; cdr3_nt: TGTGCTAGCAGCCCCTGGGACAGGAGGAACACTGAAGCTTTCTTT
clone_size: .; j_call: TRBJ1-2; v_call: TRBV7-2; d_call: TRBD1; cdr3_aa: CASSPDRGPNYGYTF; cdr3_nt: TGTGCCAGCAGCCCCGACAGGGGGCCTAACTATGGCTACACCTTC